The 14 T cell receptor beta chains listed next were all sequenced from one sample in a study of shared clonotypes between healthy human individuals (TCRdb year 2020). The library was generated by the immunoSEQ multiplex PCR assay. Not all clones reach the TCRdb copy of this immuneACCESS table, which keeps in-frame sequences only. Checked studies attribute under half of the gap to unresolved V genes and leave the rest unexplained. Counted in this sample were 2,100,000 or so clones; approximately 96% of them appeared once. The top ten clones comprise about 0.13% of the sample. The sequenced sample consisted of naive CD4+ T cells sorted from blood. What this sample's cell subset or site label stands for: CD45RA+ positively selected. Every receptor here comes from a man younger than 35 in good health.

The chain has TRBV9 and TRBJ1-6; D unclear. Germline lookup yields CDR1 SGDLS and CDR2 YYNGEE. The V and J ends lost 0 bases and 6 bases respectively, with 10 bases between them. The CDR3 runs 15 residues. The CDR3 DNA sequence: TGTGCCAGCAGCGTAGTTGGCAGCCCTAATTCACCCCTCCACTTT. This encodes CASSVVGSPNSPLHF. The whole variable domain, filled in from reference TRBV9 and TRBJ1-6, reads DSGVTQTPKHLITATGQRVTLRCSPRSGDLSVYWYQQSLDQGLQFLIQYYNGEERAKGNILERFSAQQFPDLHSELNLSSLELGDSALYFCASSVVGSPNSPLHFGNGTRLTVT.

The chain joins TRBV15 to TRBJ1-4; 8 nucleotides agree with TRBD1. This CDR3 contains 15 residues. Germline values: CDR1 LNHNV, CDR2 YYDKDF (reference sequence). Trimming took 3 bases from V and 8 from J; bases not matched to a gene: 8. Here the CDR3 reads CATSRPGTGWEKLFF. DNA of the CDR3: TGTGCCACCAGCAGGCCCGGGACAGGATGGGAAAAACTGTTTTTT.

This chain links TRBV7-9 with TRBJ1-2; TRBD1 matches at 8 bases. The CDR3 covers 14 residues. Trimming at V came to 5 bases and at J to 7 bases, leaving 9 bases not matched to a gene. Germline-derived CDR1 and CDR2 are SEHNR and FQNEAQ (reference sequence). CDR3 bases: TGTGCCAGCAGCGTTAGCGGACAGGGTAGTGGCTACACCTTC. Its protein is CASSVSGQGSGYTF.

V and J are TRBV11-3 and TRBJ2-2; TRBD1 agrees at 7 bases. The V gene end was trimmed by 8 bases and the J gene end by 3 bases; junction bases not matched to a gene: 15. The CDR3 runs to 17 residues. Germline assignment: CDR1 SGHNT and CDR2 YENEEA. This CDR3 is CASGVRGRRYHTGELFF. CDR3 DNA: TGTGCCAGCGGGGTTAGGGGGCGGCGGTATCACACCGGGGAGCTGTTTTTT. The variable domain in full, with the rest retrieved from reference TRBV11-3 and TRBJ2-2, is EAGVVQSPRYKIIEKKQPVAFWCNPISGHNTLYWYLQNLGQGPELLIRYENEEAVDDSQLPKDRFSAERLKGVDSTLKIQPAELGDSAVYLCASGVRGRRYHTGELFFGEGSRLTVL.

The V call is TRBV30, the J call TRBJ2-2; TRBD2 is a possible D gene (6 bases). The V and J ends lost 2 bases and 0 bases respectively, with 13 bases between them. The CDR3 is 16 amino acids. Germline assignment: CDR1 GTSNPN and CDR2 SVGIG (reference sequence). The CDR3 here is CAWSFRGTSNTGELFF. The CDR3 nucleotides are TGTGCCTGGAGTTTTCGGGGGACTTCGAACACCGGGGAGCTGTTTTTT.

Points on this clone: Other DNA variants within this sample encode the same CDR3. The chain combines TRBV2 with TRBJ1-1, with D possibly being TRBD1 (6 bases). This CDR3 has 15 amino acids. Germline loops: CDR1 SNHLY, CDR2 FYNNEI. Trimming left V 6 bases short and J 0 bases short, with 14 bases between. CDR3 in amino acids: CASSERGGMNTEAFF. DNA for the CDR3: TGTGCCAGCAGCGAAAGGGGGGGCATGAACACTGAAGCTTTCTTT. Supplemented by reference TRBV2 and TRBJ1-1, the full variable domain reads EPEVTQTPSHQVTQMGQEVILRCVPISNHLYFYWYRQILGQKVEFLVSFYNNEISEKSEIFDDQFSVERPDGSNFTLKIRSTKLEDSAMYFCASSERGGMNTEAFFGQGTRLTVV.

With regard to this clone: Other DNA sequences in this sample translate to the same CDR3. This chain uses TRBV5-1 with TRBJ2-7; TRBD1 matches at 8 bases. The J segment lost 3 bases and the V segment lost 2 bases, leaving 4 bases of the junction unmatched. Germline CDR1 SGHRS, CDR2 YFSETQ. The CDR3 contains 14 residues. CDR3 DNA: TGCGCCAGCAGCTTTGAGACAGGGGTCTACGAGCAGTACTTC. Translation: CASSFETGVYEQYF.

The V and J genes are TRBV11-1 and TRBJ2-2, with D unclear. V lost 1 base and J 1 base, leaving 7 bases between the germline ends. This CDR3 spans 15 amino acids. The germline V gene has CDR1 SGHAT and CDR2 FQDESV (reference sequence). CDR3 amino acids: CASSLGTGNTGELFF. The CDR3 DNA is TGTGCCAGCAGCTTAGGGACCGGGAACACCGGGGAGCTGTTTTTT.

J is TRBJ2-5 and V is TRBV7-9, with 15 bases lining up with TRBD2. This CDR3 region has 16 residues. Losses at the gene ends were 3 bases for V and 4 bases for J; bases not matched to a gene: 3. Germline values: CDR1 SEHNR, CDR2 FQNEAQ (reference sequence). The DNA of the CDR3 is TGTGCCAGCAGCTTTGGGACTAGCGGGGGGCTAGAGACCCAGTACTTC. Residues: CASSFGTSGGLETQYF.

V and J are TRBV6-5 and TRBJ2-7, with 8 positions matching TRBD1. Germline V gives CDR1 MNHEY, CDR2 SVGAGI. With 2 bases clipped from V and 5 bases from J, the junction kept 5 bases outside the gene matches. This CDR3 region has 14 residues. CDR3 nucleotide sequence: TGTGCCAGCAGTTACAACAGGGGGACGGACGAGCAGTACTTC. Amino acids: CASSYNRGTDEQYF.

A few counts support this clone. The rearrangement links TRBV6-6 to TRBJ1-6, with D possibly TRBD1 on 6 matching bases. V was cut by 6 bases and J by 10 bases, with 16 bases left in between. The CDR3 runs 14 residues. Germline CDR1 is MNHNY and CDR2 is SVGAGI (reference sequence). Here the CDR3 reads CASSNLGGESPLHF. The CDR3 DNA is TGTGCCAGCAGCAACCTAGGGGGGGAGTCACCCCTCCACTTT.

The chain has TRBV19 and TRBJ2-7, with 7 bases aligning to TRBD1. CDR3 length equals 13 residues. With V trimmed by 6 bases and J by 2 bases, 4 bases remained unmatched. From germline, CDR1 is LNHDA and CDR2 SQIVND (reference sequence). In DNA, the CDR3 is TGTGCCAGTAGCTCGGGACAGACCTACGAGCAGTACTTC. Translating it yields CASSSGQTYEQYF.

The chain is built from TRBV18 and TRBJ1-1; 7 nucleotides agree with TRBD1. Germline loops: CDR1 KGHSH, CDR2 LQKENI. This CDR3 comprises 13 residues. The junction had 6 bases not matched to a gene; V was cut back by 3 bases and J by 8 bases. The CDR3 loop reads CASSPLSGQEAFF. The DNA for the CDR3 is TGTGCCAGCTCACCCCTTTCGGGACAGGAAGCTTTCTTT.

V is TRBV28 and J is TRBJ1-2; no reliable D call. Trimming cost V 1 base and J 5 bases, with 23 bases left between them. Per germline, CDR1 MDHEN and CDR2 SYDVKM. The CDR3 length is 18 residues. The CDR3 bases are TGTGCCAGCAGTTTATCCCGGCCGGGCGACCTTCTAGGGTATGGCTACACCTTC. Protein sequence: CASSLSRPGDLLGYGYTF.